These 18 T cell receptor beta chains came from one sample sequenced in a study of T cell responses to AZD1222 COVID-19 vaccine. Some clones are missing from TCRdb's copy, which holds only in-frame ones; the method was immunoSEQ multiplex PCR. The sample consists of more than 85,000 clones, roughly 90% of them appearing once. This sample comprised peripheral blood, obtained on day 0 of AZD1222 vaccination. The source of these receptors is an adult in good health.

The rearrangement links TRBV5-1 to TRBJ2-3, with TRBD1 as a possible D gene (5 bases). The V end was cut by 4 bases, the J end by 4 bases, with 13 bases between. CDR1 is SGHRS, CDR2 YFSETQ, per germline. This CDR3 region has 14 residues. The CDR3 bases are TGCGCCAGCAGCCCTTCCACAGGCGCAGATACGCAGTATTTT. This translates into CASSPSTGADTQYF.

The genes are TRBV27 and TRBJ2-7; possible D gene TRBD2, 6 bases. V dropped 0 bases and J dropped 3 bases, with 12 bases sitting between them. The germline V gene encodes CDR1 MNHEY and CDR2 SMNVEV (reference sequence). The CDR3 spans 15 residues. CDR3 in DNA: TGTGCCAGCAGTTTATCCTTCCCGCGGGACTACGAGCAGTACTTC. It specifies CASSLSFPRDYEQYF.

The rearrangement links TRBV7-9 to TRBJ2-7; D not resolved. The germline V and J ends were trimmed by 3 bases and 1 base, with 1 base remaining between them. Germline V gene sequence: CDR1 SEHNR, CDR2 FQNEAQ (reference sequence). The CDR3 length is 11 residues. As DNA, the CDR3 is TGTGCCAGCAGCTTTTCCTACGAGCAGTACTTC. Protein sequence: CASSFSYEQYF.

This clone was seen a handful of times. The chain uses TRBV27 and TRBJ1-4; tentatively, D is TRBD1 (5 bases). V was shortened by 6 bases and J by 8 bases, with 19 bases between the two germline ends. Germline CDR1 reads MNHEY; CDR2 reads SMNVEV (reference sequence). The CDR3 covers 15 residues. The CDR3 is CASSKRAGGAEKLFF. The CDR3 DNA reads TGTGCCAGCAGCAAAAGGGCGGGCGGGGCGGAAAAACTGTTTTTT.

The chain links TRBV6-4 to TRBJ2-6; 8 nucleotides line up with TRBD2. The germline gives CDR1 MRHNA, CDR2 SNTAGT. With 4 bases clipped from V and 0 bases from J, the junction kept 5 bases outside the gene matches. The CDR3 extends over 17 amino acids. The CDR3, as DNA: TGTGCCAGCAGTGGCGGGACTAGTCCCTCTGGGGCCAACGTCCTGACTTTC. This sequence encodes CASSGGTSPSGANVLTF.

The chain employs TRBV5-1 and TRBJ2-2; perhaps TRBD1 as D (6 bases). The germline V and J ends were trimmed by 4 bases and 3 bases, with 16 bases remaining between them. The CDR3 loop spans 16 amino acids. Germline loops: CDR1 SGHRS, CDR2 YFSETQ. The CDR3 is CASSVQGFQDTGELFF. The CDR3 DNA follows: TGCGCCAGCAGCGTACAGGGTTTTCAGGACACCGGGGAGCTGTTTTTT.

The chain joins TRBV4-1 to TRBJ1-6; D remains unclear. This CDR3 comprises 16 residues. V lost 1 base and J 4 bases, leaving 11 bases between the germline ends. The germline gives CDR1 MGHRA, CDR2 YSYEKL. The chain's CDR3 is CASSQVRPGYNSPLHF. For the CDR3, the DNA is TGCGCCAGCAGCCAAGTTCGCCCCGGGTATAATTCACCCCTCCACTTT.

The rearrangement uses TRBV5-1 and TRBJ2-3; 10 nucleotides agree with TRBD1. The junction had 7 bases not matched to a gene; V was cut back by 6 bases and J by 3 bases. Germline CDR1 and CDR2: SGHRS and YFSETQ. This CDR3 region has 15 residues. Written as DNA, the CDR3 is TGCGCCAGCACGTACCGGGACAGGGGAACAGATACGCAGTATTTT. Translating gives CASTYRDRGTDTQYF.

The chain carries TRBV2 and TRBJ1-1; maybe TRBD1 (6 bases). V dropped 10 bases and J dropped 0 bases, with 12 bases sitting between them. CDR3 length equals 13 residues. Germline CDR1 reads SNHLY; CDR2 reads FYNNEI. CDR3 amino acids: CATRRGLNTEAFF. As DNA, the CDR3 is TGTGCCACCCGCAGGGGTCTGAACACTGAAGCTTTCTTT.

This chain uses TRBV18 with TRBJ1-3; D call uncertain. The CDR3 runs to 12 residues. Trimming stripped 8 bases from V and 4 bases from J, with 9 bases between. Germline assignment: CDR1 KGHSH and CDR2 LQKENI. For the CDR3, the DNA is TGTGCCAGCCGGGAACCGGGAAACACCATATATTTT. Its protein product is CASREPGNTIYF.

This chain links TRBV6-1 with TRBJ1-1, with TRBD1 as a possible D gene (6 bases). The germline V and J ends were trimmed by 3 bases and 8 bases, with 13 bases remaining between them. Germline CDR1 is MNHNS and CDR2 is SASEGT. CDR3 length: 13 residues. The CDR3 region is CASSDTTGTEAFF. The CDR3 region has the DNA TGTGCCAGCAGTGATACCACCGGGACAGAAGCTTTCTTT.

CDR3 DNA: TGTGCCAGCAGCCAAGATGCGGCAGGGGGTGACACCGGGGAGCTGTTTTTT. This codes for CASSQDAAGGDTGELFF. The chain couples TRBV3-1 (or the pseudogene TRBV3-2) to TRBJ2-2; TRBD1 agrees at 7 bases. This CDR3 has 17 amino acids. Germline values: CDR1 LGHDT, CDR2 YNNKEL (reference sequence). V gave up 0 bases and J gave up 3 bases; unmatched junction bases: 7.

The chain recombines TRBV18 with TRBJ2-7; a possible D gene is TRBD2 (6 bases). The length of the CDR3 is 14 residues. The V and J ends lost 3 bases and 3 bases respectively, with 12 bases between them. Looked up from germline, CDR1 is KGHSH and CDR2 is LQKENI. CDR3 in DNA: TGTGCCAGCTCACCGGGGACTGTGGGCTACGAGCAGTACTTC. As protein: CASSPGTVGYEQYF.

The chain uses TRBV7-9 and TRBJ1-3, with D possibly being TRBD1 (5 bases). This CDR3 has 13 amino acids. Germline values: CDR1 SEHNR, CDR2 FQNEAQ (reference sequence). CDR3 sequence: CAAAGISGNTIYF. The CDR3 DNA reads TGTGCTGCGGCAGGGATCTCTGGAAACACCATATATTTT.

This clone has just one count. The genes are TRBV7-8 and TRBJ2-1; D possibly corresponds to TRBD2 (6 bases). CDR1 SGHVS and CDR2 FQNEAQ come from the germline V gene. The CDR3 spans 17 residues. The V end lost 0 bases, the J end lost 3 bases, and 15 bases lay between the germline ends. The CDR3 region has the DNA TGTGCCAGCAGCTTAGCGCTAGCGCCAATACTCTACAATGAGCAGTTCTTC. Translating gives CASSLALAPILYNEQFF.

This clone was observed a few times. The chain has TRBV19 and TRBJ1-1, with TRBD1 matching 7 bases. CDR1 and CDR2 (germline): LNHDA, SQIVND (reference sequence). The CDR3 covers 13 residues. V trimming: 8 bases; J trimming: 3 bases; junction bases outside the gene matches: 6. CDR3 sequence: CASSTDRYTEAFF. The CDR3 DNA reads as TGTGCCAGTTCTACGGACAGGTACACTGAAGCTTTCTTT.

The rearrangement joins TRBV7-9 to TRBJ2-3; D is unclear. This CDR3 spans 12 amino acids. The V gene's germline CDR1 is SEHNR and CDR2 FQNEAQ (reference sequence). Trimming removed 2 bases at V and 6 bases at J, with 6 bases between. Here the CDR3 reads CASSLTVDTQYF. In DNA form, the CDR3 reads TGTGCCAGCAGCTTAACGGTGGATACGCAGTATTTT. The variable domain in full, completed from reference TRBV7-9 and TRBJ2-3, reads DTGVSQNPRHKITKRGQNVTFRCDPISEHNRLYWYRQTLGQGPEFLTYFQNEAQLEKSRLLSDRFSAERPKGSFSTLEIQRTEQGDSAMYLCASSLTVDTQYFGPGTRLTVL.

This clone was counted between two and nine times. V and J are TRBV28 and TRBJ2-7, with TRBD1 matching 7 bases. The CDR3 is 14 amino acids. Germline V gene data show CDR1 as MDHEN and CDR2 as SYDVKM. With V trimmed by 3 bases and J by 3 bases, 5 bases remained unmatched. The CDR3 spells CASSFPGTDYEQYF. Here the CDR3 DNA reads TGTGCCAGCAGTTTCCCCGGGACAGACTACGAGCAGTACTTC.